This T cell receptor (beta chain) was captured by sequencing in a study of CD8+ T cells in alopecia areata. Turning to the study itself: Treated patients were given oral tofacitinib, which was dosed at 5 to 10 mg twice daily.

Extracted RNA was reverse transcribed into cDNA, the sequencing template. Generated by immunoSEQ multiplex PCR, the TCRdb table keeps only in-frame clones and is missing some. The sample contains about 140,000 clones, around 86% of which appear only once. Study-level results: Elevated clonality characterized lesional scalp relative to normal scalp, particularly in alopecia totalis/universalis.

Indicated treatment: oral pan-JAK inhibitor, 5-10 mg twice daily. It was from alopecia areata patients that lesional scalp punch biopsies and peripheral blood were collected. CDR3 size: 13 residues. Per germline, CDR1 SGHRS and CDR2 YFSETQ. The germline V and J ends were trimmed by 7 bases and 7 bases, with 18 bases remaining between them. Of note for this clone: Its antigen is unknown.

The clonotype originates from a human donor with alopecia areata. This chain links TRBV5-1 with TRBJ2-7; D not resolved. The material was CD8+ T cells sorted from blood, obtained at week 4, from a patient treated with tofacitinib. The CDR3 is CASGLLNSEEQYF. As DNA, the CDR3 is TGCGCCAGCGGATTACTGAACTCGGAAGAGCAGTACTTC.